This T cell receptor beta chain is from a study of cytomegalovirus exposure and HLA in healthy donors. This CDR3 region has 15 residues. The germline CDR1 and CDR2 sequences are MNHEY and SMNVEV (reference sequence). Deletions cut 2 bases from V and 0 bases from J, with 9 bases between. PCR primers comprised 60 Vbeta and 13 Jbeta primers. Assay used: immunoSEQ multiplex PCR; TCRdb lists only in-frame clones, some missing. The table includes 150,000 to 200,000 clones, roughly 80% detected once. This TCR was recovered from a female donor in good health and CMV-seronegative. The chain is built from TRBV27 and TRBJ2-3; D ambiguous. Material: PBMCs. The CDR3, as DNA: TGTGCCAGCAGTTTAATCGGGTTTAGCACAGATACGCAGTATTTT. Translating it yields CASSLIGFSTDTQYF.